Presented here are 24 T cell receptor beta chains from one specimen sequenced in a study of cytomegalovirus exposure and HLA in healthy donors. PCR employed 60 Vbeta and 13 Jbeta primers. Method: immunoSEQ multiplex PCR; TCRdb's copy keeps in-frame clones and lacks some. The data show about 110,000 clones, about 71% seen once. Sequencing used PBMCs. The receptors here all came from a boy between 10 and 17 years old in good health and CMV-seronegative.

This chain connects TRBV7-2 to TRBJ1-2; D remains unclear. The ends were cut back, 2 bases at V and 2 bases at J, with 18 bases in the middle. The CDR3 is made up of 17 amino acids. CDR1 and CDR2 from the germline V gene are SGHTA and FQGNSA. CDR3 bases: TGTGCCAGCAGCTTAAAAGTCCGTAACGGGATCAACTATGGCTACACCTTC. It yields the protein CASSLKVRNGINYGYTF.

This rearrangement joins TRBV4-1 to TRBJ2-3; weak D call: TRBD2 (5 bases). CDR1 is MGHRA, CDR2 YSYEKL, per germline. The CDR3 totals 15 residues. The V and J ends lost 1 base and 0 bases respectively, with 8 bases between them. CDR3 coding DNA: TGCGCCAGCAGCCAAGTCGCGGGTAGCACAGATACGCAGTATTTT. It translates to CASSQVAGSTDTQYF.

Notes on this clone: A junction end diverges from the germline sequence, so it may reflect a read error. The chain recombines TRBV6-5 with TRBJ1-1; D uncertain. Germline V gene sequence: CDR1 MNHEY, CDR2 SVGAGI. The CDR3 is 15 amino acids. The CDR3 nucleotides are TGTGCCAGCAGCTACTTAAAGGAGGGTGGAACTGAAGCTTTCTTT. Translating it yields CASSYLKEGGTEAFF.

The CDR3 sequence: CASSFGGDTLDQPQHF. CDR3 coding DNA: TGTGCCAGCAGTTTTGGTGGGGACACACTCGATCAGCCCCAGCATTTT. The chain recombines TRBV28 with TRBJ1-5; a weak D match, TRBD1 (6 bases). The CDR3 runs to 16 residues. V gave up 3 bases and J gave up 5 bases, with 17 bases separating them. CDR1 and CDR2 (germline): MDHEN, SYDVKM.

This clone has only a few counts. The V and J genes are TRBV19 and TRBJ1-5; TRBD1 agrees at 10 bases. V was clipped by 5 bases and J by 3 bases; unmatched bases: 4. CDR1 LNHDA and CDR2 SQIVND come from the germline V gene (reference sequence). The CDR3 is 15 residues long. CDR3 in DNA: TGTGCCAGTAGTGCGGGACAGGGGTACAATCAGCCCCAGCATTTT. This sequence encodes CASSAGQGYNQPQHF. The variable domain in full, completed from reference TRBV19 and TRBJ1-5, reads DGGITQSPKYLFRKEGQNVTLSCEQNLNHDAMYWYRQDPGQGLRLIYYSQIVNDFQKGDIAEGYSVSREKKESFPLTVTSAQKNPTAFYLCASSAGQGYNQPQHFGDGTRLSIL.

In DNA, the CDR3 is TGTGCCAGCAGTTTATTGGAGGGTGGGAGAAGGGCAACTAATGAAAAACTGTTTTTT. This encodes CASSLLEGGRRATNEKLFF. The chain couples TRBV28 to TRBJ1-4, with D unclear. V was shortened by 1 base and J by 0 bases, with 18 bases between the two germline ends. The CDR3 is made up of 19 amino acids. In germline, CDR1 is MDHEN, CDR2 SYDVKM.

This rearrangement joins TRBV6-4 to TRBJ1-1; D uncertain. V was shortened by 3 bases and J by 1 base, with 6 bases between the two germline ends. The CDR3 is made up of 13 amino acids. Germline CDR1 is MRHNA and CDR2 is SNTAGT. In nucleotides, the CDR3 is TGTGCCAGCAGTGAAGGAGCGAACACTGAAGCTTTCTTT. It encodes CASSEGANTEAFF.

This chain joins TRBV30 and TRBJ2-1, with a tentative D call TRBD1 (5 bases). With 2 bases removed from V and 0 bases from J, the gap between germline ends came to 8 bases. The CDR3 is 14 amino acids. The V gene's germline CDR1 is GTSNPN and CDR2 SVGIG (reference sequence). The CDR3 is CAWSKGRSYNEQFF. As DNA, the CDR3 is TGTGCCTGGAGTAAGGGGCGCTCCTACAATGAGCAGTTCTTC.

The chain carries TRBV5-4 and TRBJ1-1; the D is unclear. The germline CDR1 and CDR2 sequences are SGHNT and YYREEE (reference sequence). V gave up 5 bases and J gave up 4 bases, with 12 bases separating them. The CDR3 spans 13 residues. CDR3 region: CASRTLAGTEAFF. DNA for the CDR3: TGTGCCAGCAGAACCCTAGCTGGCACTGAAGCTTTCTTT.

The rearrangement links TRBV9 to TRBJ2-3, with 12 bases lining up with TRBD2. This CDR3 comprises 18 residues. The germline V gene has CDR1 SGDLS and CDR2 YYNGEE. J was trimmed by 4 bases and V by 3 bases; bases with no gene match: 12. The CDR3 loop reads CASSGRLAGVRDADTQYF. CDR3 bases: TGTGCCAGCAGCGGCCGACTAGCGGGGGTCCGAGATGCAGATACGCAGTATTTT. Supplemented by reference TRBV9 and TRBJ2-3, the full variable domain reads DSGVTQTPKHLITATGQRVTLRCSPRSGDLSVYWYQQSLDQGLQFLIQYYNGEERAKGNILERFSAQQFPDLHSELNLSSLELGDSALYFCASSGRLAGVRDADTQYFGPGTRLTVL.

V usage is TRBV5-6 and J usage is TRBJ2-5; TRBD2 agrees at 12 bases. The V gene's germline CDR1 is SGHDT and CDR2 YYEEEE. V was clipped by 0 bases and J by 5 bases; unmatched bases: 5. This CDR3 has 16 residues. The CDR3: CASSLGTSGGWETQYF. The CDR3 bases are TGTGCCAGCAGCTTGGGCACTAGCGGGGGGTGGGAGACCCAGTACTTC.

The V gene is TRBV6-1, the J gene TRBJ2-3, with 9 bases fitting TRBD1. Unmatched junction bases numbered 6, after V lost 4 bases and J lost 4 bases. Looked up from germline, CDR1 is MNHNS and CDR2 is SASEGT. The CDR3 contains 15 residues. The CDR3 loop reads CASSARQGVADTQYF. The CDR3 bases are TGTGCCAGCAGTGCGAGACAGGGGGTAGCAGATACGCAGTATTTT.

The chain is built from TRBV11-2 and TRBJ2-7, with TRBD2 matching over 9 bases. The CDR3 extends over 20 amino acids. Germline loops: CDR1 SGHAT, CDR2 FQNNGV. V shed 0 bases and J 2 bases; nucleotides not matched to a gene: 17. CDR3 in amino acids: CASSLEGRAGGPKGAYEQYF. CDR3 in DNA: TGTGCCAGCAGCTTAGAAGGCAGGGCGGGAGGGCCAAAAGGGGCCTACGAGCAGTACTTC.

The rearrangement joins TRBV28 to TRBJ2-1; TRBD2 matches at 10 bases. The germline gives CDR1 MDHEN, CDR2 SYDVKM. The ends lost 10 bases at V and 8 bases at J; junction bases unmatched: 8. The CDR3 runs to 13 residues. CDR3 sequence: CATQREGLDEQFF. The CDR3 nucleotides are TGTGCCACCCAGCGGGAGGGCCTGGATGAGCAGTTCTTC.

This sequence joins TRBV7-3 and TRBJ1-1; 7 bases line up with TRBD1. Germline V gene sequence: CDR1 SGHTA, CDR2 FQGTGA. The CDR3 runs to 13 residues. Trimming cost V 5 bases and J 8 bases; bases outside gene matches: 8. The DNA of the CDR3 is TGTGCCAGCAGCCCCACAAGGACAGGAGAAGCTTTCTTT. Translated, it gives CASSPTRTGEAFF.

V is TRBV5-4 and J is TRBJ1-6; D gene ambiguous. Germline loops: CDR1 SGHNT, CDR2 YYREEE (reference sequence). The CDR3 has 12 amino acids. Trimming removed 2 bases from V and 12 bases from J, with 9 bases in between. CDR3 region: CASSFSGEPLHF. CDR3 DNA sequence: TGTGCCAGCAGCTTCTCCGGGGAACCCCTCCACTTT.

V gene TRBV18 combines with J gene TRBJ2-1; 7 positions agree with TRBD1. The CDR3 is 15 amino acids. V gave up 3 bases and J gave up 4 bases; unmatched junction bases: 6. Looked up from germline, CDR1 is KGHSH and CDR2 is LQKENI. The CDR3 nucleotides read TGTGCCAGCTCACCTGGGGACAGATTTTACAATGAGCAGTTCTTC. The encoded protein is CASSPGDRFYNEQFF.

This chain connects TRBV6-5 to TRBJ1-1, with no clear D. V lost 5 bases and J 3 bases, leaving 10 bases between the germline ends. CDR1 is MNHEY, CDR2 SVGAGI, per germline. The CDR3 runs to 13 residues. The CDR3 reads CASSPIRDTEAFF. For the CDR3, the DNA is TGTGCCAGCAGTCCGATTCGAGACACTGAAGCTTTCTTT.

V usage is TRBV30 and J usage is TRBJ1-2; D not certain. The CDR3 has 13 amino acids. V dropped 3 bases and J dropped 2 bases, with 10 bases sitting between them. Germline V gives CDR1 GTSNPN, CDR2 SVGIG (reference sequence). The CDR3 DNA is TGTGCCTGGAGGGCGTCGGGGAACTATGGCTACACCTTC. Protein product: CAWRASGNYGYTF.

The rearrangement uses TRBV15 and TRBJ1-5; unclear D gene. The V and J ends lost 1 base and 0 bases respectively, with 16 bases between them. Germline V gives CDR1 LNHNV, CDR2 YYDKDF (reference sequence). The CDR3 loop spans 18 amino acids. In DNA, the CDR3 is TGTGCCACCAGCAGAGGGGAGGGCGGGATCTATAGCAATCAGCCCCAGCATTTT. Translated: CATSRGEGGIYSNQPQHF.

V gene TRBV28 combines with J gene TRBJ2-1; 7 nucleotides agree with TRBD2. This CDR3 has 17 amino acids. CDR1 is MDHEN, CDR2 SYDVKM, per germline. V lost 5 bases to trimming and J lost 0 bases; unmatched junction nucleotides: 10. The CDR3 region has the DNA TGTGCCAGCAGTCCCCGACTAGCCGCGAGCTCCTACAATGAGCAGTTCTTC. Amino acids: CASSPRLAASSYNEQFF. Looking up the rest from reference TRBV28 and TRBJ2-1 gives the full variable domain: DVKVTQSSRYLVKRTGEKVFLECVQDMDHENMFWYRQDPGLGLRLIYFSYDVKMKEKGDIPEGYSVSREKKERFSLILESASTNQTSMYLCASSPRLAASSYNEQFFGPGTRLTVL.

Only a few counts were recorded for this clone. The chain combines TRBV29-1 with TRBJ1-5; 7 positions agree with TRBD1. The CDR3 sequence is 13 residues long. V was clipped by 4 bases and J by 2 bases; unmatched bases: 2. CDR1 is SQVTM and CDR2 is ANQGSEA in the germline V gene. CDR3 bases: TGCAGCGTTGGTGGGACAGGCAATCAGCCCCAGCATTTT. Translation: CSVGGTGNQPQHF.

The chain couples TRBV11-2 to TRBJ1-1; possibly TRBD1 for D (5 bases). With 3 bases removed from V and 3 bases from J, the gap between germline ends came to 11 bases. CDR1 SGHAT and CDR2 FQNNGV come from the germline V gene. This CDR3 has 14 amino acids. CDR3 DNA: TGTGCCAGCAGCTTCTCGGGGGGGGACACTGAAGCTTTCTTT. Its translation is CASSFSGGDTEAFF.

This clone was seen just once. Different DNA sequences within this sample yield the same CDR3. The J gene is TRBJ2-2, the V gene TRBV5-6, with TRBD1 identical over 7 bases. Trimming at V came to 2 bases and at J to 7 bases, leaving 2 bases not matched to a gene. CDR1 is SGHDT, CDR2 YYEEEE, per germline. The CDR3 has 13 amino acids. The CDR3 is CASSLQGNGELFF. The CDR3 coding sequence is TGTGCCAGCAGCTTACAGGGGAACGGGGAGCTGTTTTTT.